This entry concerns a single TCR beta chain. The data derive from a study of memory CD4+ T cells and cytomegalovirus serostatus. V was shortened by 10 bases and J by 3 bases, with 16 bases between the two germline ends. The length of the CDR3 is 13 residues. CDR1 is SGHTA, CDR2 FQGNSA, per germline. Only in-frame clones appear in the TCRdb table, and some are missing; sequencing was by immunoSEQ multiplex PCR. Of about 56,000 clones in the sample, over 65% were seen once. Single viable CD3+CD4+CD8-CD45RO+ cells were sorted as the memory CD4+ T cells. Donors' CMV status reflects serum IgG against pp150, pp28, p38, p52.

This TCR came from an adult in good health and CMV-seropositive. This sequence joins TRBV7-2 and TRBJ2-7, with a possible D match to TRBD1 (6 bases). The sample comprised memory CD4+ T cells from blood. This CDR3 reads CATSSRRGYEQYF. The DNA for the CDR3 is TGTGCCACCAGTTCCCGCAGGGGCTACGAGCAGTACTTC. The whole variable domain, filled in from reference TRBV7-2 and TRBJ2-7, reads GAGVSQSPSNKVTEKGKDVELRCDPISGHTALYWYRQSLGQGLEFLIYFQGNSAPDKSGLPSDRFSAERTGGSVSTLTIQRTQQEDSAVYLCATSSRRGYEQYFGPGTRLTVT.